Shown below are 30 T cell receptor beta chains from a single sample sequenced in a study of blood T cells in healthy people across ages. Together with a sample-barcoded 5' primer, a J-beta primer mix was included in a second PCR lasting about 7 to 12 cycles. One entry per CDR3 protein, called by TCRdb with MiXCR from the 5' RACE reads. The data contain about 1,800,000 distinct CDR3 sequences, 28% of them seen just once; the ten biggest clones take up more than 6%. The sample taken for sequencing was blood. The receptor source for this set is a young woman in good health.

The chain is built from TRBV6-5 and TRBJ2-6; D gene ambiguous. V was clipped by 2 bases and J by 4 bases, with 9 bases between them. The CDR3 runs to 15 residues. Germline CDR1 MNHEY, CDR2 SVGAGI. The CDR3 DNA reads TGTGCCAGCAGTTACGGCGAGTCGGGGGCCAACGTCCTGACTTTC. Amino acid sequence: CASSYGESGANVLTF.

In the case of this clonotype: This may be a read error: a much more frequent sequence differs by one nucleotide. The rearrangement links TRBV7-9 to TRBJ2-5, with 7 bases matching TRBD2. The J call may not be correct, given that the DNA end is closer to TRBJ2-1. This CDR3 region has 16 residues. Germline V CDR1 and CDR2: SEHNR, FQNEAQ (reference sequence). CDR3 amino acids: CASSLASGWLAETQFF. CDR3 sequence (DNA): TGTGCCAGCAGCTTAGCCTCGGGGTGGCTAGCGGAGACCCAGTTCTTC.

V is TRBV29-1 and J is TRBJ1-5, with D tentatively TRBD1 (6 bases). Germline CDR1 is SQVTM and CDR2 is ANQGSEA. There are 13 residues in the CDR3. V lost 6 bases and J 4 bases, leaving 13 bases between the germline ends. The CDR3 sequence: CSVGWGANQPQHF. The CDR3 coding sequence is TGCAGCGTCGGGTGGGGGGCGAATCAGCCCCAGCATTTT.

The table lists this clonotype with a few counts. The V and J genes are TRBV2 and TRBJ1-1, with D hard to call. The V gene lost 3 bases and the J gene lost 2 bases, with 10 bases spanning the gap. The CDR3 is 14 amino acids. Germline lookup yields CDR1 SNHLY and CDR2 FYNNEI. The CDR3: CASSDTWINTEAFF. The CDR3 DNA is TGTGCCAGCAGTGATACGTGGATAAACACTGAAGCTTTCTTT.

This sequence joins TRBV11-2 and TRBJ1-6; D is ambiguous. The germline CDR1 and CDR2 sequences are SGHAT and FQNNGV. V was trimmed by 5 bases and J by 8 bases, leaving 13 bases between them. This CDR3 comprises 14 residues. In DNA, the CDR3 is TGTGCCAGCAGCCACGGGCGGGAGCATTCACCCCTCCACTTT. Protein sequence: CASSHGREHSPLHF.

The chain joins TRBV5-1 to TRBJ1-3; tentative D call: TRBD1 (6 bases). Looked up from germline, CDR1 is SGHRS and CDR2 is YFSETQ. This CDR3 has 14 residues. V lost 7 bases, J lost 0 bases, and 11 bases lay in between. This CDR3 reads CASSQGGSGNTIYF. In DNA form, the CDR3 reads TGCGCCAGCTCCCAAGGGGGCTCTGGAAACACCATATATTTT.

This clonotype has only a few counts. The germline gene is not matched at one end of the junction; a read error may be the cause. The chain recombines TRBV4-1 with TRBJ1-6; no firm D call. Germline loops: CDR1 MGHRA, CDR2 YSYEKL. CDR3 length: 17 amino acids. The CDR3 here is CACSQDSTRSGNSPLHF. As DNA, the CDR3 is TGCGCCTGCAGCCAAGATTCAACCCGGTCAGGCAATTCACCCCTCCACTTT.

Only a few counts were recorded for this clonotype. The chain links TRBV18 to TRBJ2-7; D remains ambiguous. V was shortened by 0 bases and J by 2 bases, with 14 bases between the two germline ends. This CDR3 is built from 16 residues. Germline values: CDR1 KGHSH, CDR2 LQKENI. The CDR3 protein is CASSPPGWIEPYEQYF. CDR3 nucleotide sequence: TGTGCCAGCTCACCACCGGGGTGGATCGAACCCTACGAGCAGTACTTC.

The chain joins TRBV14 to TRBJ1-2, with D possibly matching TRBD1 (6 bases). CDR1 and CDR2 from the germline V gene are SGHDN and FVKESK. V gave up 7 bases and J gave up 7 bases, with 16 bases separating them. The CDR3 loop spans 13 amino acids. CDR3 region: CASNQNTGFGYTF. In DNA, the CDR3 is TGTGCCAGCAACCAGAATACAGGGTTTGGCTACACCTTC.

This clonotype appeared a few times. CDR3 amino acids: CASSQEVTGVYGYTF. DNA of the CDR3: TGTGCCAGCAGCCAAGAGGTGACAGGGGTATATGGCTACACCTTC. The chain uses TRBV4-2 and TRBJ1-2; TRBD1 matches at 8 bases. Per germline, CDR1 LGHNA and CDR2 YNFKEQ. Trimming took 0 bases from V and 5 from J; bases not matched to a gene: 5. The CDR3 spans 15 residues.

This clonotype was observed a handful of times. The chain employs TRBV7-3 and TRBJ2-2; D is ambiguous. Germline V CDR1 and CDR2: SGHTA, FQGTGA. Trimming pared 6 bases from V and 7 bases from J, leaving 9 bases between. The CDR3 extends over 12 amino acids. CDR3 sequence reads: CASRGGNGELFF. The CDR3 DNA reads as TGTGCCAGCAGAGGTGGGAACGGGGAGCTGTTTTTT. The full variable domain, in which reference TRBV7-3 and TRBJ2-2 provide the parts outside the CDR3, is GAGVSQTPSNKVTEKGKYVELRCDPISGHTALYWYRQSLGQGPEFLIYFQGTGAADDSGLPNDRFFAVRPEGSVSTLKIQRTERGDSAVYLCASRGGNGELFFGEGSRLTVL.

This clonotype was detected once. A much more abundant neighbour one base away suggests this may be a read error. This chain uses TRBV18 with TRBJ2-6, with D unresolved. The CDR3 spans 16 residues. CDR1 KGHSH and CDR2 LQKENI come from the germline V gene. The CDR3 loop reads CTSSPRQTSGANVLTF. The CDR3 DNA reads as TGTACCAGCTCACCGCGGCAGACCTCTGGGGCCAACGTCCTGACTTTC.

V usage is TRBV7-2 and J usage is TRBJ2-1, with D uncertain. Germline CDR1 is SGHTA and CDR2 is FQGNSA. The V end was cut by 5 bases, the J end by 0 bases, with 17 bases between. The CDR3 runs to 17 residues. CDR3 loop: CASSPSFGQSSYNEQFF. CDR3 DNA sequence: TGTGCCAGCAGCCCGAGTTTCGGGCAGAGCTCCTACAATGAGCAGTTCTTC.

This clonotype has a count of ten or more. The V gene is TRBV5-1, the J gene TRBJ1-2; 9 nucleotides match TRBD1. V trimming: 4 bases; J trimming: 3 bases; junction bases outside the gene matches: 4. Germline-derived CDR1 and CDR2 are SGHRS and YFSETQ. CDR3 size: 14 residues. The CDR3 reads CASSTGGGDYGYTF. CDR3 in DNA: TGCGCCAGCAGCACAGGGGGCGGCGACTATGGCTACACCTTC.

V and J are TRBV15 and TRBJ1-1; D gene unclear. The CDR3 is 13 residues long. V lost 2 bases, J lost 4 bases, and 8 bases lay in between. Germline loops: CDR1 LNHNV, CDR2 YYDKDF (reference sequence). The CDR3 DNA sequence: TGTGCCACCAGCAGACAACCAAGCACTGAAGCTTTCTTT. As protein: CATSRQPSTEAFF.

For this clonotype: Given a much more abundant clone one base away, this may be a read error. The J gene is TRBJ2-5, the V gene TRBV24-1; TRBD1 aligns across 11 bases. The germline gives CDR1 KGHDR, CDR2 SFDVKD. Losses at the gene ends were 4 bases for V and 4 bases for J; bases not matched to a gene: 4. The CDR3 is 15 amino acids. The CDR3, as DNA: TGTGCCACCAGTGACTTGGACAGGGGGCCAGAGACCCAGTACTTC. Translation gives CATSDLDRGPETQYF.

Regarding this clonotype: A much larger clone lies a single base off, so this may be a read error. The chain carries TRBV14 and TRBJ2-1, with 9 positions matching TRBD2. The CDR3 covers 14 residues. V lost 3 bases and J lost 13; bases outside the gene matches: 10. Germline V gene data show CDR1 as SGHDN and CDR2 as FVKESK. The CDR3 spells CASSHLAGTNIQFF. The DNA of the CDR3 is TGTGCCAGCAGCCACCTAGCGGGGACTAACATTCAGTTCTTC. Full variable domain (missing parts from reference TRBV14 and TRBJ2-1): EAGVTQFPSHSVIEKGQTVTLRCDPISGHDNLYWYRRVMGKEIKFLLHFVKESKQDESGMPNNRFLAERTGGTYSTLKVQPAELEDSGVYFCASSHLAGTNIQFFGPGTRLTVL.

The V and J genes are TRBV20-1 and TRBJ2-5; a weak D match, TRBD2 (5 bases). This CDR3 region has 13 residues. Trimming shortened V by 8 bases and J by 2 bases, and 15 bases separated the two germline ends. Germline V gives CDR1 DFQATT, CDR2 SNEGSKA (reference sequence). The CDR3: CSRYLPGQETQYF. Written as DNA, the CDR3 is TGCAGTCGGTATTTGCCGGGGCAAGAGACCCAGTACTTC.

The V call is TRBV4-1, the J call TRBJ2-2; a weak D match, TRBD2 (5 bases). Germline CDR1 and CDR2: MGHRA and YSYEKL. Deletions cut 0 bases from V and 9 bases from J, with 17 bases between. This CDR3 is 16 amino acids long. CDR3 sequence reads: CASSQDEGRSSRELFF. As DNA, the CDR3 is TGCGCCAGCAGCCAAGACGAGGGTCGGTCCTCCAGGGAGCTGTTTTTT.

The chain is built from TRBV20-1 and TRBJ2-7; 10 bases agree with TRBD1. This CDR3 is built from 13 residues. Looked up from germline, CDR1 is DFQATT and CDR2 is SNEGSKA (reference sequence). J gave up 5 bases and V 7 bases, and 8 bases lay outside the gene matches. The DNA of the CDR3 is TGCAGTGTACCGGGACAGGGGACGGACGAGCAGTACTTC. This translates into CSVPGQGTDEQYF.

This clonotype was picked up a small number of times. The DNA of the CDR3 is TGTGCCAGCAGCTTGCGGTTGGCGGGACCCGAGCAGTTCTTC. Translation gives CASSLRLAGPEQFF. The rearrangement uses TRBV5-6 and TRBJ2-1, with D perhaps matching TRBD2 (6 bases). CDR3 length: 14 residues. Germline V CDR1 and CDR2: SGHDT, YYEEEE. Trimming left V 1 base short and J 10 bases short, with 15 bases between. The full variable domain, completed using reference TRBV5-6 and TRBJ2-1, is DAGVTQSPTHLIKTRGQQVTLRCSPKSGHDTVSWYQQALGQGPQFIFQYYEEEERQRGNFPDRFSGHQFPNYSSELNVNALLLGDSALYLCASSLRLAGPEQFFGPGTRLTVL.

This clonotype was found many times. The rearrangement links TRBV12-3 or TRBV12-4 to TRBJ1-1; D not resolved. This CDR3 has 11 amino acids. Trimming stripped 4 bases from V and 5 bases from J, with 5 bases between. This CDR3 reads CASSYYTEAFF. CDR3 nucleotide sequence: TGTGCCAGCAGTTATTATACTGAAGCTTTCTTT.

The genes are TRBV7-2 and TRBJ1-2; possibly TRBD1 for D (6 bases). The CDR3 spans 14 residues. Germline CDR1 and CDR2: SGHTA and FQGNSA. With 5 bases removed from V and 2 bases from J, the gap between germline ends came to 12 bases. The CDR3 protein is CASSAGTSNYGYTF. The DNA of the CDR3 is TGTGCCAGCAGCGCCGGGACATCAAACTATGGCTACACCTTC.

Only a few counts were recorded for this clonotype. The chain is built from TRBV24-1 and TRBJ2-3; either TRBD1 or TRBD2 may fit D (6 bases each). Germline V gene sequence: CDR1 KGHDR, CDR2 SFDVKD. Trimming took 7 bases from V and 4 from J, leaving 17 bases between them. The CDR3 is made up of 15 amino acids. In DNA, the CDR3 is TGTGCCACCAGCGGAAAGGGGGGTAGGGCAGATACGCAGTATTTT. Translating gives CATSGKGGRADTQYF.

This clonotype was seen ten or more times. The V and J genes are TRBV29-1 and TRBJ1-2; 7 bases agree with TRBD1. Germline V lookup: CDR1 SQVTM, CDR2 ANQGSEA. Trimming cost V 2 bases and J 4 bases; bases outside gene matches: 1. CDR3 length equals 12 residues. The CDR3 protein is CSVESGGYGYTF. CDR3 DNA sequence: TGCAGCGTTGAATCAGGGGGCTATGGCTACACCTTC.

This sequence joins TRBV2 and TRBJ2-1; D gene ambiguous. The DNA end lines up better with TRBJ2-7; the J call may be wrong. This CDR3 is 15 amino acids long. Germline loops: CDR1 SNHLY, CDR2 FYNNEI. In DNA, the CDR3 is TGTGCCAGCAGAGCAGCGAGGATCTCCTACAATGAGCAGTACTTC. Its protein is CASRAARISYNEQYF.

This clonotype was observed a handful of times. The CDR3 DNA is TGCGCCAGCAGTATAGGAACTAGCCACGAGCAGTTCTTC. Amino acids: CASSIGTSHEQFF. The V and J genes are TRBV5-1 and TRBJ2-1; D is perhaps TRBD2 (6 bases). Germline assignment: CDR1 SGHRS and CDR2 YFSETQ. V shed 5 bases and J shed 10 bases, with 16 bases lying between them. The CDR3 has 13 residues.

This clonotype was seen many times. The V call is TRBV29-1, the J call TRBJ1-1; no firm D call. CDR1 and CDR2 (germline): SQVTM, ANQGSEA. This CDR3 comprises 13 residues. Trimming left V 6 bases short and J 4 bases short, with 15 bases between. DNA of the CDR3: TGCAGCGTAGCCCCAAGGGCGCCCACTGAAGCTTTCTTT. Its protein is CSVAPRAPTEAFF.

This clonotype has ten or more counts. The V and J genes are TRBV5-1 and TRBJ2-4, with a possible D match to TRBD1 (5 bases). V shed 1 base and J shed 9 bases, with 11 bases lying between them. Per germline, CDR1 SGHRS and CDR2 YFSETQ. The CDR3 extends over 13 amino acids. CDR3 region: CASSLRGLGIQYF. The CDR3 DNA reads TGCGCCAGCAGCTTGAGGGGTCTTGGCATTCAGTACTTC.

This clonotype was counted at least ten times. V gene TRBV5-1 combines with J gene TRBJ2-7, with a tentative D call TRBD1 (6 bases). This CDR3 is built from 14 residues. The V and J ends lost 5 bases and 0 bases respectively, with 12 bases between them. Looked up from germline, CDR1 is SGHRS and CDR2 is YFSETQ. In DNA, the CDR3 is TGCGCCAGCAGGGGGGACATCGGCTCCTACGAGCAGTACTTC. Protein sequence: CASRGDIGSYEQYF.